Sequencing of this T cell receptor (beta chain) was carried out in a study of cytomegalovirus exposure and HLA in healthy donors. Whole-study results and caveats: Certain sequence variants were highly shared and formed a cluster, and this cluster was likely a sequencing artifact.

To note about this clone: The antigen is not known.

V lost 8 bases and J lost 5, with 17 bases in between. CDR3 length: 14 amino acids. Germline lookup yields CDR1 SGDLS and CDR2 YYNGEE. The PCR was carried out with 60 Vbeta primers and 13 Jbeta primers. Produced via immunoSEQ multiplex PCR; TCRdb's table is partial and in-frame only. This table holds 160,000 or so clones, roughly 79% found once. This TCR derives from a woman in her thirties or forties in good health and CMV-seronegative. The chain uses TRBV9 and TRBJ1-5; TRBD1 is a possible D gene (5 bases). The sample taken for sequencing was PBMCs. CDR3 in amino acids: CASSQSGGDQPQHF. The CDR3 region has the DNA TGTGCCAGTTCGCAAAGCGGGGGAGATCAGCCCCAGCATTTT. Full variable domain (outside the CDR3, taken from reference TRBV9 and TRBJ1-5): DSGVTQTPKHLITATGQRVTLRCSPRSGDLSVYWYQQSLDQGLQFLIQYYNGEERAKGNILERFSAQQFPDLHSELNLSSLELGDSALYFCASSQSGGDQPQHFGDGTRLSIL.